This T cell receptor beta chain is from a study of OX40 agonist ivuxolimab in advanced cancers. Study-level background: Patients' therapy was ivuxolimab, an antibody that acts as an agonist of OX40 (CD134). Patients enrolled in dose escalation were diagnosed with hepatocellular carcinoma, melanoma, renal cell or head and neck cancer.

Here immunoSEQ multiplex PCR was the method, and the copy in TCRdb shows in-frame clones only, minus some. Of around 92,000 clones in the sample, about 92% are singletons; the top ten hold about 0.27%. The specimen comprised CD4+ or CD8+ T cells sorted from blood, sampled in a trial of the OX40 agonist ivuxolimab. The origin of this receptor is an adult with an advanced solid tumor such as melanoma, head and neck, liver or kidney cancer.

The DNA for the CDR3 is TGTGCCAGCAGCTATAGCTCCTACGAGCAGTACTTC. Encoded protein: CASSYSSYEQYF. The chain links TRBV2 to TRBJ2-7; the D is unclear. V gave up 6 bases and J gave up 0 bases, with 6 bases separating them. Per the germline V gene, CDR1 is SNHLY and CDR2 is FYNNEI. The CDR3 consists of 12 residues.